The next 25 T cell receptor beta chains were all read from a single sample in a study of blood T cell repertoires in COVID-19 (dated by TCRdb to the early 2020s). Libraries were prepared through the immunoSEQ multiplex PCR assay. This is the immuneACCESS table as TCRdb keeps it, with only in-frame sequences that have V and J called. A part of the clones is gone; compared with another copy, unresolved V genes explain less than half, and the rest is unexplained. The sample yields over 100,000 clones; about nine tenths were counted once. Around 5% of the sample belongs to the ten largest clones. Sequenced material: peripheral blood. These receptors were collected from a woman between 50 and 59 years old with COVID-19, enrolled during active disease.

This chain joins TRBV10-1 and TRBJ1-2, with D maybe TRBD1 (5 bases). The germline gives CDR1 WNHNN, CDR2 SYGVQD (reference sequence). The CDR3 consists of 13 residues. V dropped 5 bases and J dropped 4 bases, with 11 bases sitting between them. In DNA form, the CDR3 reads TGCGCCAGCAGTCGAGACAGCCCCTATGGCTACACCTTC. It yields the protein CASSRDSPYGYTF.

In its sample, this clone was seen a few times. The chain is built from TRBV3-1 (or the pseudogene TRBV3-2) and TRBJ1-5; D gene uncertain. The V end was cut by 3 bases, the J end by 2 bases, with 8 bases between. The CDR3 length is 14 residues. Looked up from germline, CDR1 is LGHDT and CDR2 is YNNKEL (reference sequence). Written as DNA, the CDR3 is TGTGCCAGCAGCCACGTCGGGGGCAATCAGCCCCAGCATTTT. Translating gives CASSHVGGNQPQHF.

The CDR3 here is CASSVLKPGELFF. The CDR3 DNA follows: TGTGCCAGCAGCGTACTTAAGCCCGGGGAGCTGTTTTTT. The V and J genes are TRBV7-2 and TRBJ2-2, with unresolved D. This CDR3 comprises 13 residues. Trimming shortened V by 5 bases and J by 6 bases, and 10 bases separated the two germline ends. Germline V gives CDR1 SGHTA, CDR2 FQGNSA.

This chain uses TRBV9 with TRBJ2-5; 10 bases align to TRBD2. V gave up 0 bases and J gave up 0 bases; unmatched junction bases: 5. Per germline, CDR1 SGDLS and CDR2 YYNGEE. The CDR3 is 17 residues long. In DNA form, the CDR3 reads TGTGCCAGCAGCGTAGGTGGTAGCGGGGGGTACCAAGAGACCCAGTACTTC. It specifies CASSVGGSGGYQETQYF.

This clone was seen only a few times. The chain couples TRBV10-3 to TRBJ1-6; possibly TRBD1 for D (6 bases). This CDR3 contains 13 residues. V lost 9 bases and J lost 10, with 16 bases in between. The germline V gene has CDR1 ENHRY and CDR2 SYGVKD. The CDR3 bases are TGTGCCATAGGGGGGGCGCCTGGGTCACCCCTCCACTTT. Its translation is CAIGGAPGSPLHF.

In its sample, this clone was seen once. The genes are TRBV9 and TRBJ2-1; 15 bases align to TRBD2. Germline CDR1 and CDR2: SGDLS and YYNGEE. The CDR3 consists of 19 residues. Losses at the gene ends were 3 bases for V and 8 bases for J; bases not matched to a gene: 15. This CDR3 reads CASSAPFWTSGGAEDEQFF. CDR3 DNA sequence: TGTGCCAGCAGCGCACCATTTTGGACTAGCGGGGGGGCCGAAGATGAGCAGTTCTTC.

The gene calls are TRBV6-2 or TRBV6-3 and TRBJ1-1, with 10 bases lining up with TRBD1. The junction had 3 bases not matched to a gene; V was cut back by 5 bases and J by 0 bases. Germline values: CDR1 MNHEY, CDR2 SVGEGT. CDR3 length: 15 amino acids. The CDR3 bases are TGTGCCAGCAGTCAGGACAGGGGGGTGAACACTGAAGCTTTCTTT. Encoded protein: CASSQDRGVNTEAFF.

The J gene is TRBJ2-1, the V gene TRBV28; 11 bases match TRBD2. There are 17 residues in the CDR3. Germline trimming cut 5 bases from V and 7 bases from J; bases unmatched to any gene: 13. CDR1 and CDR2 (germline): MDHEN, SYDVKM. The CDR3 DNA reads TGTGCCAGCAGTCTATACCTGACTAGCGGGGTTAGGAATGAGCAGTTCTTC. Its protein is CASSLYLTSGVRNEQFF.

CDR3 nucleotide sequence: TGTGCCAGCAGCTTAGCGTTAAATACAGATACGCAGTATTTT. It codes for CASSLALNTDTQYF. The rearrangement joins TRBV7-3 to TRBJ2-3; no firm D call. Germline-derived CDR1 and CDR2 are SGHTA and FQGTGA. Between the trimmed V and J ends, which lost 2 bases and 3 bases, there was a span of 9 bases. The CDR3 covers 14 residues.

This chain joins TRBV30 and TRBJ2-2; TRBD1 matches 9 bases. The CDR3 runs to 13 residues. CDR1 and CDR2 (germline): GTSNPN, SVGIG (reference sequence). J was trimmed by 7 bases and V by 2 bases; bases with no gene match: 2. CDR3 in DNA: TGTGCCTGGAGTCGACAGGGGGACGGGGAGCTGTTTTTT. It translates to CAWSRQGDGELFF.

The V and J genes are TRBV4-2 and TRBJ1-4; D not certain. Germline values: CDR1 LGHNA, CDR2 YNFKEQ. This CDR3 is 13 amino acids long. V was trimmed by 6 bases and J by 4 bases, leaving 9 bases between them. Written as DNA, the CDR3 is TGTGCCAGCAGTCGGGATTTTAATGAAAAACTGTTTTTT. This translates into CASSRDFNEKLFF.

The chain combines TRBV6-2 or TRBV6-3 with TRBJ2-7; D uncertain. V lost 3 bases, J lost 2 bases, and 5 bases lay in between. The CDR3 totals 12 residues. From germline, CDR1 is MNHEY and CDR2 SVGEGT. CDR3 nucleotides: TGTGCCAGCAGTTATGAGGCCTACGAGCAGTACTTC. Translating gives CASSYEAYEQYF.

The J gene is TRBJ2-2, the V gene TRBV6-5; 7 bases are shared with TRBD2. CDR3 length equals 13 residues. Germline values: CDR1 MNHEY, CDR2 SVGAGI. Trimming took 7 bases from V and 4 from J; bases not matched to a gene: 3. CDR3 in amino acids: CASNRGVTGELFF. In DNA form, the CDR3 reads TGTGCCAGCAACCGGGGGGTCACCGGGGAGCTGTTTTTT.

The genes are TRBV5-1 and TRBJ2-1; 7 nucleotides agree with TRBD2. Germline V gene data show CDR1 as SGHRS and CDR2 as YFSETQ. There are 13 residues in the CDR3. V lost 5 bases to trimming and J lost 8 bases; unmatched junction nucleotides: 7. Here the CDR3 DNA reads TGCGCCAGCAGAGAAGGAGGGAGGGATGAGCAGTTCTTC. Translating it yields CASREGGRDEQFF.

The chain recombines TRBV11-2 with TRBJ2-7, with D maybe TRBD2 (6 bases). The V end lost 10 bases, the J end lost 0 bases, and 16 bases lay between the germline ends. This CDR3 comprises 14 residues. Germline V gene lookup returns CDR1 SGHAT and CDR2 FQNNGV. CDR3 sequence (DNA): TGTGCCACCGGGACGGGGGTCTCCTCCTACGAGCAGTACTTC. It translates to CATGTGVSSYEQYF.

The V call is TRBV28, the J call TRBJ1-1; 9 bases line up with TRBD1. CDR1 and CDR2 from the germline V gene are MDHEN and SYDVKM. There are 14 residues in the CDR3. J was trimmed by 7 bases and V by 2 bases; bases with no gene match: 5. CDR3 sequence reads: CASSLVTGGFEAFF. CDR3 coding DNA: TGTGCCAGCAGTTTAGTGACAGGGGGTTTTGAAGCTTTCTTT.

V and J are TRBV30 and TRBJ2-1; 7 nucleotides match TRBD1. The trim removed 8 bases at V and 4 bases at J, leaving 8 bases unmatched. The V gene's germline CDR1 is GTSNPN and CDR2 SVGIG (reference sequence). The CDR3 spans 13 residues. CDR3 sequence reads: CATDRSLYNEQFF. In DNA, the CDR3 is TGTGCCACGGACAGGAGCTTATACAATGAGCAGTTCTTC. The full variable domain, in which reference TRBV30 and TRBJ2-1 provide the parts outside the CDR3, is SQTIHQWPATLVQPVGSPLSLECTVEGTSNPNLYWYRQAAGRGLQLLFYSVGIGQISSEVPQNLSASRPQDRQFILSSKKLLLSDSGFYLCATDRSLYNEQFFGPGTRLTVL.

This clone was found a few times. V is TRBV30 and J is TRBJ1-1; D is perhaps TRBD1 (6 bases). The CDR3 consists of 13 residues. CDR1 and CDR2 (germline): GTSNPN, SVGIG (reference sequence). The V gene lost 2 bases and the J gene lost 3 bases, with 10 bases spanning the gap. In DNA form, the CDR3 reads TGTGCCTGGAGTCAAAGACAGGACACTGAAGCTTTCTTT. This translates into CAWSQRQDTEAFF.

The J gene is TRBJ2-1, the V gene TRBV18, with TRBD2 as a possible D gene (6 bases). Trimming pared 2 bases from V and 6 bases from J, leaving 11 bases between. The germline CDR1 and CDR2 sequences are KGHSH and LQKENI. The CDR3 runs 14 residues. The CDR3 DNA reads as TGTGCCAGCTCACCATTGATGGGGGGCAATGAGCAGTTCTTC. Its protein product is CASSPLMGGNEQFF.

The chain employs TRBV4-3 and TRBJ2-1; D call uncertain. The V end was cut by 0 bases, the J end by 10 bases, with 7 bases between. Germline V gene sequence: CDR1 LGHNA, CDR2 YSLEER. The CDR3 has 12 amino acids. In nucleotides, the CDR3 is TGCGCCAGCAGCCAAGATTGGAGCGAGCAGTTCTTC. It yields the protein CASSQDWSEQFF.

This clone has just a few counts. V is TRBV6-2 or TRBV6-3 and J is TRBJ1-2, with D possibly TRBD1 on 5 matching bases. The CDR3 loop spans 12 amino acids. Germline V CDR1 and CDR2: MNHEY, SVGEGT. V lost 3 bases, J lost 7 bases, and 9 bases lay in between. CDR3 amino acids: CASSYTGFGYTF. As DNA, the CDR3 is TGTGCCAGCAGTTATACAGGCTTTGGCTACACCTTC.

The rearrangement links TRBV7-2 to TRBJ2-1, with D unresolved. The CDR3 runs 14 residues. V lost 5 bases to trimming and J lost 4 bases, with 12 bases between them. Looked up from germline, CDR1 is SGHTA and CDR2 is FQGNSA. This chain's CDR3 is CASSPAVQYNEQFF. The CDR3 DNA follows: TGTGCCAGCAGCCCGGCGGTCCAATACAATGAGCAGTTCTTC.

The genes are TRBV6-5 and TRBJ1-6; 9 nucleotides line up with TRBD1. This CDR3 contains 14 residues. V lost 6 bases and J lost 5; bases outside the gene matches: 2. Germline CDR1 and CDR2: MNHEY and SVGAGI. CDR3 in amino acids: CASRGQGNNSPLHF. In nucleotides, the CDR3 is TGTGCCAGCAGGGGACAGGGCAATAATTCACCCCTCCACTTT.

The CDR3 DNA sequence: TGTGCCAGCAGACCGGGACTACAAAACACAGATACGCAGTATTTT. Its protein is CASRPGLQNTDTQYF. The rearrangement uses TRBV13 and TRBJ2-3; the match to TRBD2 covers 7 bases. This CDR3 region has 15 residues. Germline V CDR1 and CDR2: PRHDT, FYEKMQ (reference sequence). With V trimmed by 6 bases and J by 2 bases, 8 bases remained unmatched.

The chain couples TRBV15 to TRBJ2-3; 7 bases fit TRBD1. The J segment lost 2 bases and the V segment lost 5 bases, leaving 10 bases of the junction unmatched. This CDR3 has 16 residues. Per the germline V gene, CDR1 is LNHNV and CDR2 is YYDKDF (reference sequence). CDR3 DNA sequence: TGTGCCACCAGCCCTACTACAGGGGTCCTCACAGATACGCAGTATTTT. The encoded protein is CATSPTTGVLTDTQYF.